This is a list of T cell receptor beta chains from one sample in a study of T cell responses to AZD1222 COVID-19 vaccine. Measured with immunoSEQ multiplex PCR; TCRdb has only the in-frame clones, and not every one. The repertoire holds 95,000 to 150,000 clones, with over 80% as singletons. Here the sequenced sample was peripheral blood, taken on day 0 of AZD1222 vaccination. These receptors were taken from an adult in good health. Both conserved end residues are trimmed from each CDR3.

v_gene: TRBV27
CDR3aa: ASSLRVADTQY

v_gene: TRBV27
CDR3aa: ASSSPHQGRLNTEAF

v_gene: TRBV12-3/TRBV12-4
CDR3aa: ASSLGAQETQY

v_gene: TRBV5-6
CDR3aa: ASSLATGELF

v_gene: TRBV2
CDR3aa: ASRSGGGDTEAF

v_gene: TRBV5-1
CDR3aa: ASSLFPGPNNEQF

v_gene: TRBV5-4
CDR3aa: ASSLGQGGTEQY

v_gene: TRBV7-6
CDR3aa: ASSFGGSTTNEKLF

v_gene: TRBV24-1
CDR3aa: ATSDREGPAGELF

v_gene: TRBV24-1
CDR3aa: ATSDFDRDEADTQY

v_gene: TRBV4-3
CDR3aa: ASSQQGPQVGDTQY

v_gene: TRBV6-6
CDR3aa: ASSWESSYEQY

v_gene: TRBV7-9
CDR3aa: ASSRSTARHSDEQF

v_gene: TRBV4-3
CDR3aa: ASSPRAGSSANEQY

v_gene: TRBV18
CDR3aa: ASSPVQGTGNTIY

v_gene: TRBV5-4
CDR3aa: ASSLLTSGGNEQY

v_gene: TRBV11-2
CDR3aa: ASSLAGGEQF

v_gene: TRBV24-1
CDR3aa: ATRDRANAF

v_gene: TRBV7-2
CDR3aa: ASSLPPGVQSLH

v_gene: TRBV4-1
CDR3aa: ASRVGQGAFRLH

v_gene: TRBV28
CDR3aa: ASSRWRSPDY

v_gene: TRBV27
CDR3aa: ASSPTTATLANYGYT

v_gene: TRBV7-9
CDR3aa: ASSLDHGREAF

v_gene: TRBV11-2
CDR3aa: ASLGGNEQF

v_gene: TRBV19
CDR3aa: ASTERGRNPSSYNEQF

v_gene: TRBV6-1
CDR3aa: ASSDSVSGANVLT

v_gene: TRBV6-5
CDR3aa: ASSYGGRGNTEAF

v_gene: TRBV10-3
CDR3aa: AISESRGGVAAMNTEAF

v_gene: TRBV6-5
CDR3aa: ASSSSNIGRDGYT

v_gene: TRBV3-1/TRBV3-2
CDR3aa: ASSPQGVYQPQH

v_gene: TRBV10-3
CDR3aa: AISMSGGTGELF

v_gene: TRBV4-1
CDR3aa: ASSQALAGANTGELF

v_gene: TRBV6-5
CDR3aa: ASSLGHWAEAF

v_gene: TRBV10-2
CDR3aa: ASGGDWDNEQF

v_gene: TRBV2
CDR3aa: ASSETPPERGNTIY

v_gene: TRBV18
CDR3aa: ASSPPSGSSPLH

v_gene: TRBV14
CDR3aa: ASSQDGLVKWCETQY

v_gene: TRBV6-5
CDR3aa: ASSRGNTEAF

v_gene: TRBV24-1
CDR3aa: ATSATRRYSSGNTIY

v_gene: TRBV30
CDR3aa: AWATGNSYEQY

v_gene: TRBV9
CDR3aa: ASSVGGLVAYNEQF

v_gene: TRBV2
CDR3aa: ASNPPLFDWRELSYEQY

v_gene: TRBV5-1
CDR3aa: ASSLLAGGGYEQY

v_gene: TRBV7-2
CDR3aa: ASSPLLAKNIQY

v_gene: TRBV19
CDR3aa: ASSTPEPGQGMTLSSYNEQF

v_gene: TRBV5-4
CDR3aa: ASSLQRGSSYNEQF

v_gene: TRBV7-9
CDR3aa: ASTVEGRSPLH

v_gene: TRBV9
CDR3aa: ASSGQGENEAF

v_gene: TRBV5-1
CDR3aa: ASSIAPGDTEAF

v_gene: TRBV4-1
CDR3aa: ASSQEAGFDGKLF